This TCR beta chain is from a study of T cell responses to AZD1222 COVID-19 vaccine. General study points: CD4 TCRs linked to vaccination spanned spike, dominating at 160-218 and 743-854.

There are 16 residues in the CDR3. Germline assignment: CDR1 MNHNY and CDR2 SVGAGI (reference sequence). J was trimmed by 6 bases and V by 2 bases; bases with no gene match: 10. The data were produced by immunoSEQ multiplex PCR, yet TCRdb's version contains in-frame clones alone and is incomplete. The data hold 120,000 or so clones, with roughly 92% observed a single time. In the case of this clone: Its antigen remains unknown.

Specimen: peripheral blood, collected 28 days after the second AZD1222 dose. The receptor's source is an adult who received the AZD1222 COVID-19 vaccine. The chain recombines TRBV6-6 with TRBJ1-5; TRBD1 aligns across 7 bases. The CDR3 DNA reads TGTGCCAGCAGTTACCGAGACAGGGAAAGAGGTCAGCCCCAGCATTTT. It encodes CASSYRDRERGQPQHF.